What follows are 18 T cell receptor beta chains derived from one specimen sequenced in a study of blood T cells in healthy people across ages. The use of a sample-barcoded 5' primer and a J-beta primer mix characterized a second PCR of about 7 to 12 cycles. Each CDR3 protein is one row after TCRdb ran MiXCR on the 5' RACE reads. The repertoire has around 1,900,000 distinct CDR3 sequences, 35% to 50% of them found once; the top ten carry under 25%. Sequencing used blood. The source is a human donor in good health.

This clonotype came up many times. The chain links TRBV12-3 or TRBV12-4 to TRBJ2-7; D unclear. Trimming removed 1 base at V and 3 bases at J, with 7 bases between. The CDR3 is made up of 13 amino acids. The CDR3 bases are TGTGCCAGCAGTTTAGGACGGTTCTACGAGCAGTACTTC. Protein product: CASSLGRFYEQYF.

In this sample, this clonotype turned up a few times. The chain is built from TRBV20-1 and TRBJ2-7; 10 nucleotides match TRBD2. Unmatched junction bases numbered 4, after V lost 5 bases and J lost 3 bases. This CDR3 is built from 13 residues. Looked up from germline, CDR1 is DFQATT and CDR2 is SNEGSKA (reference sequence). CDR3 sequence reads: CSAGLAEGYEQYF. CDR3 bases: TGCAGTGCTGGACTAGCGGAGGGCTACGAGCAGTACTTC.

This clonotype has a single count. This chain connects TRBV6-6 to TRBJ2-1; 7 bases match TRBD1. The CDR3 is 13 residues long. Germline trimming cut 6 bases from V and 10 bases from J; bases unmatched to any gene: 9. Germline V gene lookup returns CDR1 MNHNY and CDR2 SVGAGI (reference sequence). The CDR3 is CASSVEEQGEQFF. The DNA of the CDR3 is TGTGCCAGCAGCGTCGAGGAACAGGGGGAGCAGTTCTTC.

The chain joins TRBV2 to TRBJ1-1, with D perhaps TRBD1 (5 bases). V was shortened by 7 bases and J by 2 bases, with 20 bases between the two germline ends. Germline loops: CDR1 SNHLY, CDR2 FYNNEI. The CDR3 totals 16 residues. DNA for the CDR3: TGTGCCAGCACGATAAGACAGCAGAGCATCAACACTGAAGCTTTCTTT. As protein: CASTIRQQSINTEAFF.

This clonotype was found a few times. V usage is TRBV5-1 and J usage is TRBJ2-7; D uncertain. Trimming pared 0 bases from V and 2 bases from J, leaving 15 bases between. CDR1 SGHRS and CDR2 YFSETQ come from the germline V gene. This CDR3 spans 16 amino acids. The CDR3 DNA follows: TGCGCCAGCAGCTTGGGAGTTGGGCGAGCGACCTACGAGCAGTACTTC. This sequence encodes CASSLGVGRATYEQYF. Full variable domain (rest looked up from reference TRBV5-1 and TRBJ2-7): KAGVTQTPRYLIKTRGQQVTLSCSPISGHRSVSWYQQTPGQGLQFLFEYFSETQRNKGNFPGRFSGRQFSNSRSEMNVSTLELGDSALYLCASSLGVGRATYEQYFGPGTRLTVT.

V is TRBV7-2 and J is TRBJ2-1; 10 positions match TRBD2. Trimming took 10 bases from V and 4 from J; bases not matched to a gene: 10. The CDR3 consists of 15 residues. The germline CDR1 and CDR2 sequences are SGHTA and FQGNSA. CDR3 nucleotide sequence: TGTGCCACCGGATGGAATAGCGGGGGGTACAATGAGCAGTTCTTC. This codes for CATGWNSGGYNEQFF.

This clonotype was found many times. The chain is built from TRBV7-2 and TRBJ2-1; no definite D call. Trimming took 5 bases from V and 6 from J, leaving 5 bases between them. CDR1 SGHTA and CDR2 FQGNSA come from the germline V gene. The CDR3 covers 11 residues. CDR3 sequence reads: CASSPFNEQFF. CDR3 coding DNA: TGTGCCAGCAGCCCCTTCAATGAGCAGTTCTTC.

V is TRBV5-1 and J is TRBJ1-1; maybe TRBD1 (6 bases). Germline CDR1 is SGHRS and CDR2 is YFSETQ. CDR3 length: 15 amino acids. V was clipped by 4 bases and J by 6 bases, with 19 bases between them. As DNA, the CDR3 is TGCGCCAGCAGCCCTCCAACAACAGGGTTCGCTGAAGCTTTCTTT. Protein product: CASSPPTTGFAEAFF. Together with reference TRBV5-1 and TRBJ1-1, the CDR3 gives the full variable domain: KAGVTQTPRYLIKTRGQQVTLSCSPISGHRSVSWYQQTPGQGLQFLFEYFSETQRNKGNFPGRFSGRQFSNSRSEMNVSTLELGDSALYLCASSPPTTGFAEAFFGQGTRLTVV.

This sequence joins TRBV12-3 or TRBV12-4 and TRBJ1-2; the match to TRBD1 covers 9 bases. The CDR3 contains 13 residues. V was pared by 5 bases and J by 7 bases, with 5 bases of the junction left unmatched. Here the CDR3 DNA reads TGTGCCAGCAGTACTGGGACAGGGCCTGGCTACACCTTC. Its translation is CASSTGTGPGYTF.

As to this clonotype: One junction end disagrees with the germline gene, perhaps due to a read error. This sequence joins TRBV9 and TRBJ2-3; D is ambiguous. CDR3 size: 15 residues. The germline V gene has CDR1 SGDLS and CDR2 YYNGEE. The CDR3 DNA is TGTGCCAGCAGCGCTTCCTCGACGCGTACAGATACGCAGAATTTT. It translates to CASSASSTRTDTQNF.

The chain uses TRBV2 and TRBJ1-2, with a weak D call TRBD1 (6 bases). This CDR3 has 14 amino acids. Germline CDR1 is SNHLY and CDR2 is FYNNEI. V lost 8 bases, J lost 9 bases, and 22 bases lay in between. CDR3 sequence reads: CASSARGIYARYTF. CDR3 nucleotides: TGTGCCAGCTCTGCCAGGGGAATTTATGCTCGCTACACCTTC.

This clonotype was seen many times. V is TRBV29-1 and J is TRBJ2-6; no clear D gene. Germline V CDR1 and CDR2: SQVTM, ANQGSEA. V lost 2 bases and J 0 bases, leaving 5 bases between the germline ends. The CDR3 has 14 residues. The CDR3 sequence: CSVESGSGANVLTF. DNA of the CDR3: TGCAGCGTTGAATCAGGCTCTGGGGCCAACGTCCTGACTTTC.

The J gene is TRBJ1-1, the V gene TRBV10-3, with D possibly matching TRBD1 (6 bases). Trimming pared 9 bases from V and 1 base from J, leaving 15 bases between. Germline V lookup: CDR1 ENHRY, CDR2 SYGVKD. The CDR3 has 14 amino acids. CDR3 protein: CAIGRGDENTEAFF. CDR3 nucleotides: TGTGCCATTGGGAGGGGGGACGAGAACACTGAAGCTTTCTTT.

The rearrangement links TRBV4-1 to TRBJ2-3, with a possible D match to TRBD1 (6 bases). The germline gives CDR1 MGHRA, CDR2 YSYEKL. The CDR3 covers 17 residues. Trimming took off 1 base at V and 5 bases at J, with 19 bases between the two ends. This chain's CDR3 is CASSQAGSRGHRDTQYF. CDR3 bases: TGCGCCAGCAGCCAAGCAGGTTCCAGGGGTCACAGAGATACGCAGTATTTT.

This chain joins TRBV7-8 and TRBJ2-7; TRBD2 might be the D (5 bases). The CDR3 totals 15 residues. The V end was cut by 1 base, the J end by 2 bases, with 12 bases between. Per germline, CDR1 SGHVS and CDR2 FQNEAQ. In DNA, the CDR3 is TGTGCCAGCAGCTTAGTGGCCCCGGGGACCTACGAGCAGTACTTC. Its protein is CASSLVAPGTYEQYF.

With respect to this clonotype: A much more abundant neighbour one base away suggests this may be a read error. The CDR3 nucleotides are TGCAGGGCTAATCAGAATACCTACGAGCAGTACTTC. Protein: CRANQNTYEQYF. The V call is TRBV20-1, the J call TRBJ2-7; no clear D. Germline CDR1 DFQATT, CDR2 SNEGSKA (reference sequence). CDR3 length: 12 amino acids.

This chain connects TRBV5-8 to TRBJ2-3; D not certain. Germline-derived CDR1 and CDR2 are SGHTS and YDEGEE. The CDR3 is 14 amino acids. The V gene lost 2 bases and the J gene lost 2 bases, with 9 bases spanning the gap. CDR3 region: CASSFRPTTDTQYF. CDR3 DNA: TGTGCCAGCAGCTTCCGGCCCACCACAGATACGCAGTATTTT.

V and J are TRBV7-2 and TRBJ2-7, with 8 bases aligning to TRBD2. V trimming: 5 bases; J trimming: 7 bases; junction bases outside the gene matches: 4. This CDR3 has 12 residues. Germline CDR1 reads SGHTA; CDR2 reads FQGNSA. CDR3 nucleotide sequence: TGTGCCAGCAGCCTAAGACTAGCGGAGCAGTACTTC. Its protein product is CASSLRLAEQYF.